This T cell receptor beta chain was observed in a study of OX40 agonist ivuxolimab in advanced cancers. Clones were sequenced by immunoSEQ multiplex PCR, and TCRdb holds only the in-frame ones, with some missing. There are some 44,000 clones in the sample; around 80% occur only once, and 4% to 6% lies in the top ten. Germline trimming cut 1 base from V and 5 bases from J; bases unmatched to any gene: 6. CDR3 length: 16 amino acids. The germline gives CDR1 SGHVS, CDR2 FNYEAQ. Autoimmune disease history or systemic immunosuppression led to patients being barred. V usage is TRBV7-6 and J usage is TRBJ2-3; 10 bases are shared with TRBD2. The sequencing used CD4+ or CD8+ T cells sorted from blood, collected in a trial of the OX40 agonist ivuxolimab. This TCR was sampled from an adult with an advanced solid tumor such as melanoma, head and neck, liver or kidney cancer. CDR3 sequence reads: CASSLEASGRQDTQYF. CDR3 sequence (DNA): TGTGCCAGCAGCTTAGAGGCTAGCGGGAGACAAGATACGCAGTATTTT.